This TCR beta chain came from a study of blood T cell repertoires in COVID-19. Across the study: The samples span acute and convalescent COVID-19 from the United States, Italy and Spain.

Produced via immunoSEQ multiplex PCR; TCRdb's table is partial and in-frame only. Among about 350,000 clones listed, roughly 90% were seen once. Which cohort a participant joined came from the clinical history participants gave. Turning to this clone: Other DNA sequences in this specimen translate into the identical CDR3.

Sequencing was done on a sample of PBMCs or T cells enriched from blood (not recorded which). This TCR derives from a woman in her 30s who had been exposed to COVID-19.

CDR3 DNA sequence: TGTGCCAGCAGCCAAACTAGTGGCACAGATACGCAGTATTTT. Its translation: CASSQTSGTDTQYF. The chain is built from TRBV3-1 (or the pseudogene TRBV3-2) and TRBJ2-3, with D possibly matching TRBD2 (5 bases). This CDR3 contains 14 residues. The V end was cut by 2 bases, the J end by 1 base, with 7 bases between. The germline CDR1 and CDR2 sequences are LGHDT and YNNKEL (reference sequence).